Shown below are 13 T cell receptor beta chains from a single sample sequenced in a study of beta chain features in type 1 diabetes. cDNA synthesis used the whole RNA isolate, giving expressed TCRB sequences. The table came from immunoSEQ multiplex PCR; TCRdb's copy has only in-frame clones and leaves some out. Among about 210,000 clones, roughly a tenth were seen once, and the ten largest hold 1% to 1.5%. What was sequenced was central memory CD4+ T cells from blood. The receptors here all came from a young man in good health.

The gene calls are TRBV7-2 and TRBJ2-3, with D perhaps TRBD1 or TRBD2 (5 bases each). The CDR3 runs to 14 residues. Germline V CDR1 and CDR2: SGHTA, FQGNSA. Trimming removed 1 base from V and 6 bases from J, with 11 bases in between. The CDR3, as DNA: TGTGCCAGCAGCTTAGTGGGGGTTTCCGATACGCAGTATTTT. Translating gives CASSLVGVSDTQYF.

This clone has only a few counts. This chain links TRBV4-1 with TRBJ1-1, with D possibly matching TRBD1 (5 bases). CDR1 is MGHRA, CDR2 YSYEKL, per germline. The CDR3 extends over 20 amino acids. With 0 bases removed from V and 4 bases from J, the gap between germline ends came to 27 bases. The CDR3 DNA reads as TGCGCCAGCAGCCAAGATACCCGAGCGCCAGGGAGGGGTAGGGGCACTGAAGCTTTCTTT. Its protein product is CASSQDTRAPGRGRGTEAFF.

This clone came up a few times. The chain is built from TRBV27 and TRBJ2-6, with 14 bases lining up with TRBD2. The CDR3 is 18 amino acids. V lost 5 bases, J lost 2 bases, and 5 bases stayed unmatched. Looked up from germline, CDR1 is MNHEY and CDR2 is SMNVEV (reference sequence). CDR3 bases: TGTGCCAGCAGTAAGACTAGCGGGAGGGGCCCTGGGGCCAACGTCCTGACTTTC. It yields the protein CASSKTSGRGPGANVLTF.

Of note for this clone: A clone one base away is much larger, so this may be a read error. Other nucleotide sequences in the sample specify the same CDR3. This chain connects TRBV7-2 to TRBJ2-7; 9 bases align to TRBD2. After removal of 1 base from V and 3 bases from J, the junction contained 4 bases not matched to a gene. Germline V lookup: CDR1 SGHTA, CDR2 FQGNSA. The CDR3 totals 15 residues. The CDR3 coding sequence is TGTGCCAGCAGCTTAGAGGCTAGCGGGGACTACGAGCAGTACTTC. Its protein is CASSLEASGDYEQYF.

This clone has only a few counts. V and J are TRBV6-5 and TRBJ2-3; D perhaps matches TRBD1 (6 bases). The ends were cut back, 2 bases at V and 6 bases at J, with 12 bases in the middle. The CDR3 has 14 amino acids. The germline gives CDR1 MNHEY, CDR2 SVGAGI. CDR3 protein: CASSYGGLLDTQYF. The CDR3 DNA sequence: TGTGCCAGCAGTTACGGGGGCCTACTGGATACGCAGTATTTT.

The gene calls are TRBV7-2 and TRBJ2-2; D possibly corresponds to TRBD2 (6 bases). This CDR3 is 16 amino acids long. V lost 3 bases to trimming and J lost 4 bases, with 15 bases between them. The germline V gene encodes CDR1 SGHTA and CDR2 FQGNSA. CDR3 coding DNA: TGTGCCAGCAGCTTCGTCGGGGGAGCGTCCACCGGGGAGCTGTTTTTT. Its translation is CASSFVGGASTGELFF.

This clone was counted only a few times. The chain has TRBV30 and TRBJ2-7, with 11 bases identical to TRBD1. The CDR3 is made up of 16 amino acids. Germline V lookup: CDR1 GTSNPN, CDR2 SVGIG (reference sequence). V trimming: 3 bases; J trimming: 4 bases; junction bases outside the gene matches: 11. The CDR3 DNA is TGTGCCTGGAGGCCATTTGGACAGGGGGCTCCATACGAGCAGTACTTC. Translated: CAWRPFGQGAPYEQYF.

A word on this clone: This could be a read error, since a much larger clone is one nucleotide away. The chain recombines TRBV7-3 with TRBJ2-5; 7 positions match TRBD1. J gave up 3 bases and V 4 bases, and 2 bases lay outside the gene matches. CDR3 length: 13 residues. Germline V lookup: CDR1 SGHTA, CDR2 FQGTGA. CDR3 nucleotides: TGTGCCAGCAGCTACGACAGGGAAGAGACCCAGTACTTC. Encoded protein: CASSYDREETQYF.

This sequence joins TRBV7-2 and TRBJ2-1; tentative D call: TRBD1 (5 bases). Germline CDR1 and CDR2: SGHTA and FQGNSA. V lost 1 base and J lost 12, with 13 bases in between. This CDR3 is 13 amino acids long. In DNA form, the CDR3 reads TGTGCCAGCAGCTTAGGAGACAGCGTTCGGCAGTTCTTC. It is translated as CASSLGDSVRQFF.

This clone was seen a few times. The rearrangement links TRBV19 to TRBJ1-5; TRBD1 might be the D (5 bases). CDR3 length: 16 residues. Germline CDR1 reads LNHDA; CDR2 reads SQIVND (reference sequence). With 5 bases removed from V and 2 bases from J, the gap between germline ends came to 16 bases. CDR3 loop: CASSGGTAPGNQPQHF. The CDR3 coding sequence is TGTGCCAGTAGTGGCGGGACCGCACCCGGCAATCAGCCCCAGCATTTT.

V is TRBV20-1 and J is TRBJ2-1; D remains unclear. The germline V and J ends were trimmed by 4 bases and 8 bases, with 9 bases remaining between them. Germline CDR1 DFQATT, CDR2 SNEGSKA (reference sequence). CDR3 length: 11 residues. The CDR3 region is CSAIIGYEQFF. In nucleotides, the CDR3 is TGCAGTGCTATCATCGGATATGAGCAGTTCTTC.

The CDR3 nucleotides are TGTGCCTGGAGTGTCGGACAGGGGGCGCTTGGCTACACCTTC. As protein: CAWSVGQGALGYTF. The chain carries TRBV30 and TRBJ1-2; 11 bases fit TRBD1. The CDR3 length is 14 residues. Germline V gene data show CDR1 as GTSNPN and CDR2 as SVGIG (reference sequence). V trimming: 0 bases; J trimming: 7 bases; junction bases outside the gene matches: 4.

V gene TRBV14 combines with J gene TRBJ1-2, with D possibly being TRBD1 (5 bases). Germline lookup yields CDR1 SGHDN and CDR2 FVKESK. Trimming removed 2 bases at V and 9 bases at J, with 10 bases between. The CDR3 runs 12 residues. As DNA, the CDR3 is TGTGCCAGCAGCCAACTTCAGGGCCGCTACACCTTC. Translated, it gives CASSQLQGRYTF. Filled out from reference TRBV14 and TRBJ1-2, the complete variable domain reads EAGVTQFPSHSVIEKGQTVTLRCDPISGHDNLYWYRRVMGKEIKFLLHFVKESKQDESGMPNNRFLAERTGGTYSTLKVQPAELEDSGVYFCASSQLQGRYTFGSGTRLTVV.